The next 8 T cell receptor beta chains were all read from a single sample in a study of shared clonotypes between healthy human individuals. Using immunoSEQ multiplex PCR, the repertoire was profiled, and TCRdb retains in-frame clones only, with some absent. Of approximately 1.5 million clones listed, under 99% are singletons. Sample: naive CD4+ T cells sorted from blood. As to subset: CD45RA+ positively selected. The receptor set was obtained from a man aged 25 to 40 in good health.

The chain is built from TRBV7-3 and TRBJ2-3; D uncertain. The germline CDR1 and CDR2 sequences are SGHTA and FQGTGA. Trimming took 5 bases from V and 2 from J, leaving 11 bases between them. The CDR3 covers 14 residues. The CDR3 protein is CASSQGLSTDTQYF. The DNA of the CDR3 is TGTGCCAGCAGCCAAGGATTATCCACAGATACGCAGTATTTT. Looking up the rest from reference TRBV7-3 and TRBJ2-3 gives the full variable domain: GAGVSQTPSNKVTEKGKYVELRCDPISGHTALYWYRQSLGQGPEFLIYFQGTGAADDSGLPNDRFFAVRPEGSVSTLKIQRTERGDSAVYLCASSQGLSTDTQYFGPGTRLTVL.

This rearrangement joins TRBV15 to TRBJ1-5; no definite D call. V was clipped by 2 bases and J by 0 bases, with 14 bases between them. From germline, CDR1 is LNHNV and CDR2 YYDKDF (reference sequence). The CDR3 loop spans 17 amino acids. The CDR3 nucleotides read TGTGCCACCAGCAGACCCTCGGACCGGGATAGCAATCAGCCCCAGCATTTT. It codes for CATSRPSDRDSNQPQHF.

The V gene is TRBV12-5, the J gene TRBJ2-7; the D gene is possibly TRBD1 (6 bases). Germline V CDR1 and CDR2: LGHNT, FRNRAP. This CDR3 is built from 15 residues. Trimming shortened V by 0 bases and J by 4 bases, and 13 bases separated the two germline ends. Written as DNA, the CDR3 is TGTGCTAGTGGTTTGGTCCTTGGGGGCCGTTACGAGCAGTACTTC. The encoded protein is CASGLVLGGRYEQYF.

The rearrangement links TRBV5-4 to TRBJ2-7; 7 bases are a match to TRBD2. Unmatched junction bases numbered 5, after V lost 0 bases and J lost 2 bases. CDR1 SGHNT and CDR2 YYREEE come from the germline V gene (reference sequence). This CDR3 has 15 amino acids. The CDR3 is CASSLGGRDPYEQYF. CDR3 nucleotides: TGTGCCAGCAGCTTGGGAGGGAGGGACCCCTACGAGCAGTACTTC.

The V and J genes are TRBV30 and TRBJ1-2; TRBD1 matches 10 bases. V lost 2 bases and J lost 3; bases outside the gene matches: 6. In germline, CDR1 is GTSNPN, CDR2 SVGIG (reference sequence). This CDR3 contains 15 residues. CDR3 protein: CAWSWGQGPHYGYTF. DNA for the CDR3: TGTGCCTGGAGTTGGGGACAGGGGCCCCACTATGGCTACACCTTC.

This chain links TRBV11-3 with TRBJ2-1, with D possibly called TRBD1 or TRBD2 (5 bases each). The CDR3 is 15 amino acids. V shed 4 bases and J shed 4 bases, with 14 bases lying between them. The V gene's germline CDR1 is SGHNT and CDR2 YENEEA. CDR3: CASSSGPTSYNEQFF. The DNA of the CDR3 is TGTGCCAGCAGCTCGGGACCGACATCTTACAATGAGCAGTTCTTC.

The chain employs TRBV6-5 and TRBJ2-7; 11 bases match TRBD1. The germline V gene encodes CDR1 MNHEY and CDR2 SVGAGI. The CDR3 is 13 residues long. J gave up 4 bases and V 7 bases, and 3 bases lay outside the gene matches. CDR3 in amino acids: CASTRDRGYEQYF. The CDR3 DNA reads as TGTGCCAGCACCAGGGACAGGGGGTACGAGCAGTACTTC.

DNA for the CDR3: TGTGCCAGCAGCGCCTTAGTGACCGACTATGGCTACACCTTC. This translates into CASSALVTDYGYTF. J is TRBJ1-2 and V is TRBV7-9; D not resolved. CDR1 is SEHNR and CDR2 is FQNEAQ in the germline V gene (reference sequence). This CDR3 contains 14 residues. With 5 bases removed from V and 3 bases from J, the gap between germline ends came to 13 bases.